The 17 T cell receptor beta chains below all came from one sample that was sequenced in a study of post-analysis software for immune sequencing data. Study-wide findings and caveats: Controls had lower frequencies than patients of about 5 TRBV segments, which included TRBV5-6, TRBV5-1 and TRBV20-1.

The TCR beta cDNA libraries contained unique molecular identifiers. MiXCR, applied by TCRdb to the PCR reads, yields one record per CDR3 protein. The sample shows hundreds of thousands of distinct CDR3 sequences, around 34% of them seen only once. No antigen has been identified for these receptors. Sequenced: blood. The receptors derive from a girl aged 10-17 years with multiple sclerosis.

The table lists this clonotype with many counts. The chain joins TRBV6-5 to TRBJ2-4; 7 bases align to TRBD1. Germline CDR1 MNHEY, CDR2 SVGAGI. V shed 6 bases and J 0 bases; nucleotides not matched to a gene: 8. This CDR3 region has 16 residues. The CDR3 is CASSPRTGLAKNIQYF. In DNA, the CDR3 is TGTGCCAGCAGCCCAAGGACAGGCCTAGCCAAAAACATTCAGTACTTC.

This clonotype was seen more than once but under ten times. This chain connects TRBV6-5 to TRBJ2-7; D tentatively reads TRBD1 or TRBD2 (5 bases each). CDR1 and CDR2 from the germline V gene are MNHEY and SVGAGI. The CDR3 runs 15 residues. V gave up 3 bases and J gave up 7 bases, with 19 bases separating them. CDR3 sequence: CASSYRGVPRGEQYF. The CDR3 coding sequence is TGTGCCAGCAGTTATAGAGGGGTCCCGAGAGGGGAGCAGTACTTC.

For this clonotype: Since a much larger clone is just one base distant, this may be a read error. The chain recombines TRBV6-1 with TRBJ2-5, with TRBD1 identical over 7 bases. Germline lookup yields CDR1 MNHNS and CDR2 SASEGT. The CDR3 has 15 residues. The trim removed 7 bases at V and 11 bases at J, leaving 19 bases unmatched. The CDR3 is CASTVRGSSINEQYF. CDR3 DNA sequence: TGTGCCAGCACAGTCAGGGGGAGTTCGATAAATGAGCAGTACTTC.

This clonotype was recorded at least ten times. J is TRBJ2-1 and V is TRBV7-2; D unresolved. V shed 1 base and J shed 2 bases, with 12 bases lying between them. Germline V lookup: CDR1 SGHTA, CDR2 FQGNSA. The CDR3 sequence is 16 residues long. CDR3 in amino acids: CASSLDPTAPYNEQFF. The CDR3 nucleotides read TGTGCCAGCAGCTTAGATCCCACAGCCCCCTACAATGAGCAGTTCTTC.

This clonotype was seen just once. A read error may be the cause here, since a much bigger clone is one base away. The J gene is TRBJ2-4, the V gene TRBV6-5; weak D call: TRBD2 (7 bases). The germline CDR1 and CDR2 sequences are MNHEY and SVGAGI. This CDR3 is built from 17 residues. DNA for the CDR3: TGTGCCAGCAGTTACTCAAGGGAGGGGGGCACCAAAAACATTCAGCACTTC. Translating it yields CASSYSREGGTKNIQHF.

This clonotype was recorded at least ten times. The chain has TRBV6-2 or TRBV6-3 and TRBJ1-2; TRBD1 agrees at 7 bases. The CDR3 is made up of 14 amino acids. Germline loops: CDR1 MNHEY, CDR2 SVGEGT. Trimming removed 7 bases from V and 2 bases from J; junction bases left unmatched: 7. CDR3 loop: CASTAGGGNYGYTF. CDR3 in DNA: TGTGCCAGCACCGCTGGAGGGGGCAACTATGGCTACACCTTC.

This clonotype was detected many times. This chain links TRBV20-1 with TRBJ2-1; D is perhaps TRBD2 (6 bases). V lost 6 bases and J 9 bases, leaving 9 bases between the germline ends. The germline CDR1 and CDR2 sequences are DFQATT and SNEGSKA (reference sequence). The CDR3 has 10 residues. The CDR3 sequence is CSALGGEQFF. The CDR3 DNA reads TGCAGTGCCCTCGGGGGTGAGCAGTTCTTC.

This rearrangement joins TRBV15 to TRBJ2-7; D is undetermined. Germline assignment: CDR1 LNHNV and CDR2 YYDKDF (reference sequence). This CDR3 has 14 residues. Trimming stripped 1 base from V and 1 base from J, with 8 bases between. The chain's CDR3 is CATSRVVGSYEQYF. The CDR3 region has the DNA TGTGCCACCAGCAGAGTGGTCGGTTCCTACGAGCAGTACTTC.

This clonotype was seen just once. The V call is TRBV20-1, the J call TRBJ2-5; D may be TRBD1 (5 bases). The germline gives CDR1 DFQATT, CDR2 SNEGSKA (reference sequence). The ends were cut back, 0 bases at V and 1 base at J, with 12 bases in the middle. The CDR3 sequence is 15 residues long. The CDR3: CSARDFDSLQETQYF. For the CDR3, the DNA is TGCAGTGCTAGAGATTTCGACAGCCTCCAAGAGACCCAGTACTTC.

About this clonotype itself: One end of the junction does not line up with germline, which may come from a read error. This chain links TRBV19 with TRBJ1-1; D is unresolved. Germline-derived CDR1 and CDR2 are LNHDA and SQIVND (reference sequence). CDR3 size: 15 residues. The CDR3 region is CAGSIVTPGSTEAFF. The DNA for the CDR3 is TGTGCCGGTAGTATAGTAACGCCCGGCAGCACTGAAGCTTTCTTT.

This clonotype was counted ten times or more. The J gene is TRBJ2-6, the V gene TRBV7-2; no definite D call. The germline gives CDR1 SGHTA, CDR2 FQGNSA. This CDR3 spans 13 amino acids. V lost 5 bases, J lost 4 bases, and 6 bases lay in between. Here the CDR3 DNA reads TGTGCCAGCAGCCACGGGGGGGCCAACGTCCTGACTTTC. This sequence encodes CASSHGGANVLTF.

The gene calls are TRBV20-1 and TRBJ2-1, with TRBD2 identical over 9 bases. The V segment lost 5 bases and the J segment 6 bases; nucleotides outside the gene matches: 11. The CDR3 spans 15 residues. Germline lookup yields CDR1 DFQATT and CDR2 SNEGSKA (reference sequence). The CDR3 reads CSADRGGSGSNEQFF. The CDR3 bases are TGCAGTGCTGACCGAGGGGGTAGCGGGAGCAATGAGCAGTTCTTC.

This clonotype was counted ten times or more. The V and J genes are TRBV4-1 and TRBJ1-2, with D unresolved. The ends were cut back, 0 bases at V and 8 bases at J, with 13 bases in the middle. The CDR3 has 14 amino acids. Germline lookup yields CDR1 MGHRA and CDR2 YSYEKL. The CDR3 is CASSQEGRVGGYTF. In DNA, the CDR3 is TGCGCCAGCAGCCAAGAAGGTAGGGTAGGAGGCTACACCTTC.

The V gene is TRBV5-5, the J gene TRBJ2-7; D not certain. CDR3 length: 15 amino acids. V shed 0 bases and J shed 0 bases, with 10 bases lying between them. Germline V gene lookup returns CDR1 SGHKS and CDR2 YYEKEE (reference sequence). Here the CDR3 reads CASSLGGTSSYEQYF. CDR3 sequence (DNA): TGTGCCAGCAGCTTGGGGGGAACGAGCTCCTACGAGCAGTACTTC.

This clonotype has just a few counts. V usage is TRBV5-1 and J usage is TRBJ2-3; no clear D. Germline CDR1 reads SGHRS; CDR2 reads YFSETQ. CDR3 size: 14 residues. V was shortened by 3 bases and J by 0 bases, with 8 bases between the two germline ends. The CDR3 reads CASSWAGSTDTQYF. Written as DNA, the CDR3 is TGCGCCAGCAGCTGGGCAGGAAGCACAGATACGCAGTATTTT.

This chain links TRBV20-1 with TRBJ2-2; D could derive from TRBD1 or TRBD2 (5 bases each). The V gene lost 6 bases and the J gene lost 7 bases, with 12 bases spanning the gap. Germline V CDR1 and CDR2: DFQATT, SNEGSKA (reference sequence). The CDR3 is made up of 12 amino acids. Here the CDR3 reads CSAHTRGGELFF. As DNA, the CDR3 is TGCAGTGCCCATACTAGGGGCGGGGAGCTGTTTTTT.

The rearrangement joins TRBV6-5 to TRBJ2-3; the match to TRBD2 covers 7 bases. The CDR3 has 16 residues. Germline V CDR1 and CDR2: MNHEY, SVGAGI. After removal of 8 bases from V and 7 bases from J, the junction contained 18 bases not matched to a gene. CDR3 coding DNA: TGTGCCAGCCGGCGGGGAGGGCCAGCAGGTGGAAATACGCAGTATTTT. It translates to CASRRGGPAGGNTQYF.